This record looks at one T cell receptor beta chain sequence and its context. The record originates from a study of control samples from healthy donors and cancer patients. CDR3 length: 15 residues. The germline V gene has CDR1 LGHNA and CDR2 YSLEER. Trimming stripped 0 bases from V and 7 bases from J, with 12 bases between. Only in-frame clones appear in the TCRdb table, and some are missing; sequencing was by immunoSEQ multiplex PCR. The sample lists 90,000 to 100,000 clones, approximately 80% occurring once. The chain uses TRBV4-3 and TRBJ1-4; D possibly corresponds to TRBD1 (5 bases). The sequenced sample consisted of blood. This receptor was taken from a woman in her twenties or thirties in good health. The CDR3 loop is CASSQDLGALEKLFF. The CDR3 nucleotides are TGCGCCAGCAGCCAAGATCTAGGGGCCCTTGAAAAACTGTTTTTT.